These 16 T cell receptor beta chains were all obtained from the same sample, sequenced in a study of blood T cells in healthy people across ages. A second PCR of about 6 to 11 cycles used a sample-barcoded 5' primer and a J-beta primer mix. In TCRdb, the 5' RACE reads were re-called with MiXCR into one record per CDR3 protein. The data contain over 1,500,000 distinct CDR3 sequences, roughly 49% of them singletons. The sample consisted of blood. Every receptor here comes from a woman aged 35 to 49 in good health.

CDR3 sequence (DNA): TGCAGTGGCCTGCGGGGGGGTTTTAACGAGCAGTACTTC. It encodes CSGLRGGFNEQYF. This chain links TRBV20-1 with TRBJ2-7, with 9 bases identical to TRBD2. J gave up 5 bases and V 7 bases, and 9 bases lay outside the gene matches. Germline values: CDR1 DFQATT, CDR2 SNEGSKA (reference sequence). This CDR3 is built from 13 residues.

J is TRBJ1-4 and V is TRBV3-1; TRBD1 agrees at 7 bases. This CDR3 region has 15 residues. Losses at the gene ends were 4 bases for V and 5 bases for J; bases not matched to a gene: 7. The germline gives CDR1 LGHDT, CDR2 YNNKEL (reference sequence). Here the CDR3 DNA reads TGTGCCAGCAGCCGACGACAGGGCGCGAATGAAAAACTGTTTTTT. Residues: CASSRRQGANEKLFF.

This CDR3 is CASSQEGRQPQHF. DNA for the CDR3: TGCGCCAGCAGCCAAGAAGGAAGGCAGCCCCAGCATTTT. This sequence joins TRBV4-1 and TRBJ1-5; no firm D call. Germline assignment: CDR1 MGHRA and CDR2 YSYEKL. V dropped 0 bases and J dropped 7 bases, with 7 bases sitting between them. This CDR3 has 13 residues.

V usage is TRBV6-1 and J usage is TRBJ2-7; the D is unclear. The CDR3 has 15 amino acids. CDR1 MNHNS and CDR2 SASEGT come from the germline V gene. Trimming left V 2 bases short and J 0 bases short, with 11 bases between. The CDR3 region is CASSESLTFSYEQYF. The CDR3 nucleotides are TGTGCCAGCAGTGAAAGTCTCACCTTCTCCTACGAGCAGTACTTC.

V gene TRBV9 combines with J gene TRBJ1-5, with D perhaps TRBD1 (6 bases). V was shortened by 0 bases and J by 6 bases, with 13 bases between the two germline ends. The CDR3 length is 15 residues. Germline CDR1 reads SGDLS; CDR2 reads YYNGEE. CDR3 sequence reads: CASSVDRQGPQPQHF. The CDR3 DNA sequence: TGTGCCAGCAGCGTAGATCGGCAGGGGCCTCAGCCCCAGCATTTT.

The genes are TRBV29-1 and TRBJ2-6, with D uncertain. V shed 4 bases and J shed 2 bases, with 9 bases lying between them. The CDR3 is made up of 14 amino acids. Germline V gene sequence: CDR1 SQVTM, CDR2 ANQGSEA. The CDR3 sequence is CSVVLAAGANVLTF. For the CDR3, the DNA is TGCAGCGTTGTGTTGGCCGCTGGGGCCAACGTCCTGACTTTC.

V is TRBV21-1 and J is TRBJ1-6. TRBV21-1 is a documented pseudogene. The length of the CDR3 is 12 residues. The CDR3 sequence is CASSKVGSPLHF. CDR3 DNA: TGTGCCAGCAGCAAAGTGGGGTCACCCCTCCACTTT.

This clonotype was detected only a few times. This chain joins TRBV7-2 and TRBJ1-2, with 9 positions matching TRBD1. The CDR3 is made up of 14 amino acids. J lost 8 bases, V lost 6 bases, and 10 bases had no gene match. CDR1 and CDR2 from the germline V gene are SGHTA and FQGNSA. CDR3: CASSTQGAFGGYTF. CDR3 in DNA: TGTGCCAGCAGTACACAGGGGGCGTTTGGGGGCTACACCTTC.

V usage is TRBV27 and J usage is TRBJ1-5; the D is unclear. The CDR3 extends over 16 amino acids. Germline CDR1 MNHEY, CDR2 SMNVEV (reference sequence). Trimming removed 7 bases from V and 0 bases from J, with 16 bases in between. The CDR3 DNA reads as TGTGCCAGCACTCTGAGAGAACCTGATAGCAATCAGCCCCAGCATTTT. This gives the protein CASTLREPDSNQPQHF.

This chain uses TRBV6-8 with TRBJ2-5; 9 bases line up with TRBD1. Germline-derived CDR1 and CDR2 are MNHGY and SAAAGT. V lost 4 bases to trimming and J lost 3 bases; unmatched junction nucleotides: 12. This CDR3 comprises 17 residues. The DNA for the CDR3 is TGTGCCAGCAGTTCCTCATTTACCCGGGACAGGGAAGAGACCCAGTACTTC. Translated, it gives CASSSSFTRDREETQYF.

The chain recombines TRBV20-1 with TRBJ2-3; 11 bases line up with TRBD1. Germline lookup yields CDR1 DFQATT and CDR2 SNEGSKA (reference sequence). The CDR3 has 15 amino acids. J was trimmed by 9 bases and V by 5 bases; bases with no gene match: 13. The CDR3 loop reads CSAGTGGTSTLTQYF. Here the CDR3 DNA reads TGCAGTGCTGGGACAGGGGGGACCTCGACCTTAACGCAGTATTTT.

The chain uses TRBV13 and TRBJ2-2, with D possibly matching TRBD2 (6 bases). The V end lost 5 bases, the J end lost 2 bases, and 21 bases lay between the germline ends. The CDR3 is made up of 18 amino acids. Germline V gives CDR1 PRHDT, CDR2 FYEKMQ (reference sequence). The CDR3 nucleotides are TGTGCCAGCAGCCGTCAAATCCAATGGCGGGGAAACACCGGGGAGCTGTTTTTT. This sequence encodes CASSRQIQWRGNTGELFF.

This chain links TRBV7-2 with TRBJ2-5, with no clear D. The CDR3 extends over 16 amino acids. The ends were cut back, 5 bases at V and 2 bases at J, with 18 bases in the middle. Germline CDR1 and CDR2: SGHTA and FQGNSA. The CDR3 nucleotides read TGTGCCAGCAGCCTCTGGACGGAAACCGGACAAGAGACCCAGTACTTC. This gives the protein CASSLWTETGQETQYF.

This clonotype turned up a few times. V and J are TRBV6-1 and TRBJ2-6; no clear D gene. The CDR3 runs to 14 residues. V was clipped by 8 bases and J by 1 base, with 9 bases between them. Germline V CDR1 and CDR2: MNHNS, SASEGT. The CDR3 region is CASGSGSGANVLTF. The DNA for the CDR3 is TGTGCCAGCGGCTCAGGTTCTGGGGCCAACGTCCTGACTTTC.

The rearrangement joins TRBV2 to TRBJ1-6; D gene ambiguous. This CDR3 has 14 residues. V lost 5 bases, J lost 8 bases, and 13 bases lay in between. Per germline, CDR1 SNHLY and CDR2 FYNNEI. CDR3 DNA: TGTGCCAGCAGTCGTGATGGGATGGATTCACCCCTCCACTTT. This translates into CASSRDGMDSPLHF.

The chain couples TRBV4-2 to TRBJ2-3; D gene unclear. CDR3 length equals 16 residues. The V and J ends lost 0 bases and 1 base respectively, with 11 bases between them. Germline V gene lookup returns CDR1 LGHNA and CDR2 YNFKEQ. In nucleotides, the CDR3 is TGTGCCAGCAGCCAAGACTGGGTGGAATGCACAGATACGCAGTATTTT. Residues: CASSQDWVECTDTQYF.